This T cell receptor (beta chain) was identified during a study of a mutant IDH1 vaccine in newly diagnosed glioma. Indicated time point: week 11, during vaccination. A 20-mer mutant IDH1 peptide at 300 ug was injected subcutaneously with topical imiquimod. Only in-frame clones appear in the TCRdb table, and some are missing; sequencing was by immunoSEQ multiplex PCR. The data show around 26,000 clones, just over 70% seen once. Comment on this clone: The antigen remains unidentified.

The clonotype was recovered from a man between 18 and 35 years old with glioma. Some clones in this sample may be carry-over from other donors' samples. The sequencing here drew on peripheral blood mononuclear cells (PBMCs), taken from a glioma patient whose treatment included an IDH1 peptide vaccine.

The CDR3 is CASGRRLAGNYEQYF. Here the CDR3 DNA reads TGTGCTAGTGGCCGTCGACTAGCGGGGAATTACGAGCAGTACTTC. This rearrangement joins TRBV12-5 to TRBJ2-7, with TRBD2 matching over 11 bases. Germline trimming cut 6 bases from V and 4 bases from J; bases unmatched to any gene: 8. This CDR3 spans 15 amino acids. The germline CDR1 and CDR2 sequences are LGHNT and FRNRAP. Using reference TRBV12-5 and TRBJ2-7 for the parts outside the CDR3, the full variable domain is DARVTQTPRHKVTEMGQEVTMRCQPILGHNTVFWYRQTMMQGLELLAYFRNRAPLDDSGMPKDRFSAEMPDATLATLKIQPSEPRDSAVYFCASGRRLAGNYEQYFGPGTRLTVT.